Listed below are T cell receptor beta chains from one sample, sequenced in a study of T cells in tumors after PD-1 blockade. Here immunoSEQ multiplex PCR was the method, and the copy in TCRdb shows in-frame clones only, minus some. The top ten hold approximately 4% of the sample, which has tens of thousands of clones, more than 65% seen once. The sample here was PBMCs, taken before anti-PD-1 treatment. The receptors come from a human donor with basal cell carcinoma. The CDR3 runs from the conserved cysteine through the conserved F or W. A D gene is named only where the DNA matches it firmly. Clone size is stated in some rows and not others, as once, few, many or a class when expanded.

v_gene	d_gene	j_gene	abundance	CDR3aa	CDR3nt
TRBV7-6	-	TRBJ1-3	few	CASSQDQGNTIYF	TGTGCCAGCAGCCAGGACCAAGGAAACACCATATATTTT
TRBV6-6	-	TRBJ1-2	-	CASRPWTENYGYTF	TGTGCCAGCAGACCTTGGACTGAGAACTATGGCTACACCTTC
TRBV5-8	-	TRBJ1-2	once	CASSGPGGGTGRSGYTF	TGTGCCAGCAGTGGACCCGGGGGAGGAACAGGCCGCTCTGGCTACACCTTC
TRBV7-2	TRBD1	TRBJ1-2	-	CASSDNRGYGYTF	TGTGCCAGCAGCGACAACAGGGGCTATGGCTACACCTTC
TRBV10-3	TRBD1	TRBJ1-1	-	CAITRQGAGTEAFF	TGTGCCATCACCAGACAGGGGGCTGGAACTGAAGCTTTCTTT
TRBV4-1	TRBD2	TRBJ2-4	-	CASSQQGGKNIQYF	TGCGCCAGCAGCCAACAGGGAGGGAAAAACATTCAGTACTTC
TRBV29-1	-	TRBJ1-1	-	CSVELRLNTEAFF	TGCAGCGTTGAGTTACGGTTAAACACTGAAGCTTTCTTT
TRBV30	-	TRBJ1-1	once	CAWSVNSGTEAFF	TGTGCCTGGAGTGTAAATTCTGGGACTGAAGCTTTCTTT
TRBV7-6	-	TRBJ2-7	-	CASSTGGQGGEQYF	TGTGCCAGCAGCACCGGAGGCCAGGGGGGCGAGCAGTACTTC
TRBV10-3	-	TRBJ2-7	few	CAIRRADSSYEQYF	TGTGCCATCAGGCGGGCTGATAGCTCCTACGAGCAGTACTTC
TRBV4-1	-	TRBJ2-7	-	CASSQDGGAPLRHF	TGCGCCAGCAGCCAAGATGGAGGAGCTCCCTTGAGGCATTTC
TRBV27	TRBD2	TRBJ2-1	-	CASSLLGGSRNEQFF	TGTGCCAGCAGCCTTTTGGGGGGGTCGAGGAATGAGCAGTTCTTC
TRBV2	-	TRBJ2-1	-	CASSSAGPGEQFF	TGTGCCAGCAGCTCGGCGGGTCCTGGGGAGCAGTTCTTC
TRBV3-1/TRBV3-2	TRBD2	TRBJ2-3	-	CASSQDPAGGLYTDTQYF	TGTGCCAGCAGCCAAGATCCAGCGGGGGGGCTGTACACAGATACGCAGTATTTT
TRBV6-1	-	TRBJ2-1	-	CASSEAGDYNEQFF	TGTGCCAGCAGTGAAGCGGGGGATTACAATGAGCAGTTCTTC
TRBV15	-	TRBJ1-2	-	CATSRTTGTIYGYTF	TGTGCCACCAGCAGAACCACAGGGACCATCTATGGCTACACCTTC
TRBV18	-	TRBJ2-1	-	CASSPGGRDTYNEQFF	TGTGCCAGCTCACCGGGTGGGCGGGATACCTACAATGAGCAGTTCTTC
TRBV18	TRBD2	TRBJ2-3	-	CASSPPSGGATDTQYF	TGTGCCAGCTCACCACCTAGCGGGGGGGCGACAGATACGCAGTATTTT
TRBV12-5	TRBD1	TRBJ1-6	few	CASGFGTGVSPLHF	TGTGCTAGTGGTTTTGGGACAGGGGTTTCACCCCTCCACTTT
TRBV7-9	-	TRBJ2-2	-	CASSLNAGSNTGELFF	TGTGCCAGCAGCTTAAATGCAGGGTCGAACACCGGGGAGCTGTTTTTT
TRBV6-5	-	TRBJ2-5	-	CATPTGLDLETQYF	TGTGCCACCCCCACGGGGCTTGACTTGGAGACCCAGTACTTC
TRBV15	TRBD2	TRBJ2-5	-	CATSSGILAGGKETQYF	TGTGCCACCAGCAGTGGGATTCTAGCGGGGGGGAAAGAGACCCAGTACTTC
TRBV18	-	TRBJ2-2	-	CASSPFAGRNTGELFF	TGTGCCAGCTCACCATTTGCCGGGAGGAACACCGGGGAGCTGTTTTTT
TRBV7-2	TRBD2	TRBJ2-3	-	CASSLGASGGTDTQYF	TGTGCCAGCAGCTTAGGGGCTAGCGGGGGCACAGATACGCAGTATTTT
TRBV5-1	TRBD1	TRBJ1-2	-	CASSLAGQGGNGYTF	TGCGCCAGCAGCTTGGCGGGACAGGGGGGGAATGGCTACACCTTC
TRBV19	TRBD1	TRBJ1-5	-	CASSTGQGGRGSNQPQHF	TGTGCCAGTAGTACCGGACAGGGGGGGCGCGGGAGCAATCAGCCCCAGCATTTT
TRBV6-5	-	TRBJ1-5	-	CASCRAYAGNQPQHF	TGTGCCAGCTGCCGGGCCTACGCGGGCAATCAGCCCCAGCATTTT
TRBV30	-	TRBJ1-1	-	CAWSVGLGDTEAFF	TGTGCCTGGAGTGTTGGTCTAGGGGACACTGAAGCTTTCTTT
TRBV5-4	TRBD1	TRBJ1-2	once	CASSSAGTGTSNYGYTF	TGTGCCAGCAGCTCGGCCGGGACAGGGACTTCTAACTATGGCTACACCTTC
TRBV5-1	TRBD1	TRBJ2-7	-	CASSIGTGGFYEQYF	TGCGCCAGCAGCATTGGGACAGGGGGCTTCTACGAGCAGTACTTC
TRBV5-6	-	TRBJ2-7	-	CASSFRGMEHEQYF	TGTGCCAGCAGCTTCCGGGGAATGGAACACGAGCAGTACTTC
TRBV24-1	TRBD1	TRBJ1-5	-	CATRGQGSNQPQHF	TGTGCCACCAGGGGACAGGGGAGCAATCAGCCCCAGCATTTT
TRBV7-9	-	TRBJ1-6	-	CASSLEGTGYSPLHF	TGTGCCAGCAGCTTAGAAGGGACCGGATATTCACCCCTCCACTTT
TRBV25-1	-	TRBJ2-7	-	CASSEGYEQYF	TGTGCCAGCAGCGAGGGATACGAGCAGTACTTC
TRBV18	TRBD1	TRBJ1-1	-	CASSQGQGLPEAFF	TGTGCCAGCTCACAGGGACAGGGTCTCCCTGAAGCTTTCTTT
TRBV9	-	TRBJ1-1	-	CASRSEMNTEAFF	TGTGCCAGCAGATCGGAAATGAACACTGAAGCTTTCTTT
TRBV5-1	-	TRBJ1-2	-	CASSPRERGFNYGYTF	TGCGCCAGCAGCCCGAGGGAGAGGGGGTTCAACTATGGCTACACCTTC
TRBV21-1	-	TRBJ2-3	-	CASSSQTGHTTYYTDTQYF	TGTGCCAGCAGCTCCCAAACAGGTCACACAACGTACTACACAGATACGCAGTATTTT
TRBV2	-	TRBJ2-7	-	CASSGDHRLYF	TGTGCCAGCAGTGGAGACCACCGCTTATACTTC
TRBV29-1	-	TRBJ1-1	medium-sized	CSVQRAREAFF	TGCAGCGTCCAGAGGGCGCGGGAAGCTTTCTTT
TRBV7-2	TRBD2	TRBJ2-1	-	CASSFGGASNNEQFF	TGTGCCAGCAGTTTCGGGGGGGCCTCGAACAATGAGCAGTTCTTC
TRBV28	-	TRBJ1-2	once	CASSLRTLRRDGYTF	TGTGCCAGCAGTTTAAGGACCCTACGGAGGGATGGCTACACCTTC
TRBV30	-	TRBJ2-7	-	CAWRRGVEQYF	TGTGCCTGGAGAAGAGGGGTAGAGCAGTACTTC
TRBV19	TRBD1	TRBJ1-1	-	CATRQGWTEAFF	TGTGCCACCAGACAGGGGTGGACTGAAGCTTTCTTT
TRBV5-1	-	TRBJ1-6	-	CASSLPDTNSPLHF	TGCGCCAGCAGCTTGCCGGACACTAATTCACCCCTCCACTTT
TRBV30	TRBD2	TRBJ2-1	-	CAWRRVGGSGEQFF	TGTGCCTGGAGGCGGGTCGGGGGGAGCGGTGAGCAGTTCTTC
TRBV3-1/TRBV3-2	-	TRBJ1-1	few	CASSQDTGEAFF	TGTGCCAGCAGCCAAGATACAGGGGAAGCTTTCTTT
TRBV5-4	TRBD1	TRBJ1-6	medium-sized	CASSIDRAANSPLHF	TGTGCCAGCAGCATTGACAGGGCGGCTAATTCACCCCTCCACTTT
TRBV6-6	-	TRBJ1-1	few	CASSYSLGNTEAFF	TGTGCCAGCAGTTACTCTTTAGGAAACACTGAAGCTTTCTTT
TRBV19	-	TRBJ1-1	-	CASSINGGVEAFF	TGTGCCAGTAGTATAAACGGGGGCGTTGAAGCTTTCTTT
TRBV30	-	TRBJ2-1	-	CAWGSYNEQFF	TGTGCCTGGGGAAGTTACAATGAGCAGTTCTTC
TRBV7-2	-	TRBJ2-7	-	CASSLSNREDAEQYF	TGTGCCAGCAGCTTGTCTAACAGGGAGGATGCGGAGCAGTACTTC
TRBV7-6	-	TRBJ2-7	-	CASSLAGQGGYEQYF	TGTGCCAGCAGCTTAGCGGGGCAGGGGGGCTACGAGCAGTACTTC
TRBV7-2	TRBD1	TRBJ1-6	-	CASSLETGQGASPLHF	TGTGCCAGCAGCTTAGAAACGGGACAGGGGGCTTCACCCCTCCACTTT